This record looks at one T cell receptor beta chain sequence and its context. Germline V gene lookup returns CDR1 MNHEY and CDR2 SVGAGI. The CDR3 covers 15 residues. V dropped 11 bases and J dropped 0; count of bases not matched to a gene: 9. Authors' data handling: Amplification of reference gene primers provided the estimated nucleated cell counts. The protocol was immunoSEQ multiplex PCR, while the TCRdb copy is restricted to in-frame clones and leaves out a portion. D and trimming come from the DNA, and the V and J calls and clone size come from that table. The profile covers 400,000 or so clones, with 90% appearing a single time and about 0.63% taken by the ten largest. Participants were aged about 18 to 100 years from roughly 25 US areas. The sample originates from a study of blood T cell repertoires in COVID-19.

Sequencing used PBMCs or T cells enriched from blood (not recorded which). This receptor was obtained from a man between 18 and 29 years old who had recovered from COVID-19. The V call is TRBV6-5, the J call TRBJ1-3, with 8 bases identical to TRBD1. The CDR3 loop is CAAGDRRSSGNTIYF. The CDR3 DNA sequence: TGTGCCGCAGGGGACAGGAGAAGCTCTGGAAACACCATATATTTT.